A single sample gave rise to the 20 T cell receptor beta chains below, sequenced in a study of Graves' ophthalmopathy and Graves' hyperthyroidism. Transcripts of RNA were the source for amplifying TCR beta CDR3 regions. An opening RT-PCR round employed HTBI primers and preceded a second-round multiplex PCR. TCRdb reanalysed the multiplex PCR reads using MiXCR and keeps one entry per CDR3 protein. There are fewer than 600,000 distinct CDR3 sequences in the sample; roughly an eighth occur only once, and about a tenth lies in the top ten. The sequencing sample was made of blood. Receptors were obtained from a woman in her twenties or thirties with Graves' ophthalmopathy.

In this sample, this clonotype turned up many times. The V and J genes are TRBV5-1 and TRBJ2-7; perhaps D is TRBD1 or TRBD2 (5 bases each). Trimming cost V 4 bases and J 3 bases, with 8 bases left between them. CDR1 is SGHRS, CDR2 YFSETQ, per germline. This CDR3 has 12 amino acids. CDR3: CASSGTNYEQYF. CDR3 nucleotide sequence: TGCGCCAGCAGCGGGACGAACTACGAGCAGTACTTC.

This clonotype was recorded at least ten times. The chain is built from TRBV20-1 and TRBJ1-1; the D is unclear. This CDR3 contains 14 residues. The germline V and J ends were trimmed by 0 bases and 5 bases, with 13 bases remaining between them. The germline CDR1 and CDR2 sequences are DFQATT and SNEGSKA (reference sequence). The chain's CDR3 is CSAREDVDETEAFF. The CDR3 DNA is TGCAGTGCTAGAGAGGACGTGGATGAGACTGAAGCTTTCTTT.

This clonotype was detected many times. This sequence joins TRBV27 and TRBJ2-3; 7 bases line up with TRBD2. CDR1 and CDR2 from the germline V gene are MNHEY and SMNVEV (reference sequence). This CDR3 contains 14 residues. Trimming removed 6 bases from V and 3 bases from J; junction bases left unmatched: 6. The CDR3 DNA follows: TGTGCCAGCAGCCAACTAGCGAGTACAGATACGCAGTATTTT. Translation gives CASSQLASTDTQYF.

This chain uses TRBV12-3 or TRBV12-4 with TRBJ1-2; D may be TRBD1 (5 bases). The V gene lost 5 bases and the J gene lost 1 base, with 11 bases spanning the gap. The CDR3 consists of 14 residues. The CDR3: CASSGGGINYGYTF. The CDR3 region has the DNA TGTGCCAGCAGTGGGGGGGGGATTAACTATGGCTACACCTTC.

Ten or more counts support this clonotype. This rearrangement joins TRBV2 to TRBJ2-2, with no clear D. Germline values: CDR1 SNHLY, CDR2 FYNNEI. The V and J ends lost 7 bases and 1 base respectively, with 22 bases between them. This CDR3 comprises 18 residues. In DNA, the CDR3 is TGTGCCAGCACTCCTTTTCCCATAGGTTCGGGGAACACCGGGGAGCTGTTTTTT. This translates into CASTPFPIGSGNTGELFF.

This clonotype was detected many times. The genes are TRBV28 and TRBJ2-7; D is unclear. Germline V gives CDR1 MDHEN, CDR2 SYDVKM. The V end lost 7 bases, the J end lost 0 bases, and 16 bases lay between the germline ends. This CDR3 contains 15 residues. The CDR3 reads CASTDLKMSSYEQYF. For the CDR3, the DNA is TGTGCCAGCACCGACCTGAAGATGAGCTCCTACGAGCAGTACTTC.

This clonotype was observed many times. The CDR3 nucleotides read TGTGCCAGCAGCTTAGGACGGTCGCCAGACATTCAGTACTTC. It specifies CASSLGRSPDIQYF. The rearrangement links TRBV13 to TRBJ2-4; D is uncertain. From germline, CDR1 is PRHDT and CDR2 FYEKMQ (reference sequence). The CDR3 covers 14 residues. With 0 bases removed from V and 8 bases from J, the gap between germline ends came to 11 bases. The entire variable domain, with the rest obtained from reference TRBV13 and TRBJ2-4, is as follows: AAGVIQSPRHLIKEKRETATLKCYPIPRHDTVYWYQQGPGQDPQFLISFYEKMQSDKGSIPDRFSAQQFSDYHSELNMSSLELGDSALYFCASSLGRSPDIQYFGAGTRLSVL.

In nucleotides, the CDR3 is TGTGCCAGCAAGGGAGACAGAAACACCGGGGAGCTGTTTTTT. The encoded protein is CASKGDRNTGELFF. This chain connects TRBV6-4 to TRBJ2-2; D is tentatively TRBD1 or TRBD2 (5 bases each). The CDR3 runs 14 residues. The V and J ends lost 7 bases and 2 bases respectively, with 11 bases between them. The V gene's germline CDR1 is MRHNA and CDR2 SNTAGT.

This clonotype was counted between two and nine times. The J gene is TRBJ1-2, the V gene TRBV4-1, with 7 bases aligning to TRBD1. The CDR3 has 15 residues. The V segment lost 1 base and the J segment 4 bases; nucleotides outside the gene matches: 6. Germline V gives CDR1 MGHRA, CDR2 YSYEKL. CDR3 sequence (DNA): TGCGCCAGCAGCCAAGTAGCAGGGGGGAGCTATGGCTACACCTTC. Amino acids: CASSQVAGGSYGYTF.

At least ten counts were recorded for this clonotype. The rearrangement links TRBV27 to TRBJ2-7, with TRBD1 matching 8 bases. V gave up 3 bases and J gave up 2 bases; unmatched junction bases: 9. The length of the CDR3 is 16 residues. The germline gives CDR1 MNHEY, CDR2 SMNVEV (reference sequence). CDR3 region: CASSFNPGQGPYEQYF. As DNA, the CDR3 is TGTGCCAGCAGTTTTAACCCAGGACAGGGCCCCTACGAGCAGTACTTC.

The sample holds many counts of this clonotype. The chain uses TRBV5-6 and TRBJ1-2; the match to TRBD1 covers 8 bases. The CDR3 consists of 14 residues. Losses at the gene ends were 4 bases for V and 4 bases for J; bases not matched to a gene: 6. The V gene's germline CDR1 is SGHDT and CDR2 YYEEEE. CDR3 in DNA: TGTGCCAGCAGCCCTTCGGACAGGGCCTATGGCTACACCTTC. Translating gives CASSPSDRAYGYTF.

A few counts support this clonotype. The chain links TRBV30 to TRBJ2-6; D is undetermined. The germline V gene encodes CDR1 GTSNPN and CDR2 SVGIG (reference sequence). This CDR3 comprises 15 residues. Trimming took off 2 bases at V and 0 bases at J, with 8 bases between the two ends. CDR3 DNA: TGTGCCTGGAGTATCGAATTCTCTGGGGCCAACGTCCTGACTTTC. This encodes CAWSIEFSGANVLTF.

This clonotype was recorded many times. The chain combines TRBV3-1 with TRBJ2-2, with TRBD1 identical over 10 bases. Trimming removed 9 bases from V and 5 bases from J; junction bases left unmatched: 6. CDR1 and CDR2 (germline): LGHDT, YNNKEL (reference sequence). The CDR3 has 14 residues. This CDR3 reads CASTRQGATGELFF. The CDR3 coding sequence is TGTGCCAGTACGCGACAGGGGGCGACCGGGGAGCTGTTTTTT.

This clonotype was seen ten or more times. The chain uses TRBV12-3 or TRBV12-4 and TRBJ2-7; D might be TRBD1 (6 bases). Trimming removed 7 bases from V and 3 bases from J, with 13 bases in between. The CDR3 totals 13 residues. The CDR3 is CASKPRQDYEQYF. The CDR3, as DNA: TGTGCCAGCAAGCCGAGACAGGACTACGAGCAGTACTTC.

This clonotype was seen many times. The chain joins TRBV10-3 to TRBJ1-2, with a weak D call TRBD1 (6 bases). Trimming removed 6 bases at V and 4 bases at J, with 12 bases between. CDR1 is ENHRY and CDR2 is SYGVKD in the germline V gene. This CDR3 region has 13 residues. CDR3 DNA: TGTGCCATCAGGAAGGACAGAATCTATGGCTACACCTTC. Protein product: CAIRKDRIYGYTF.

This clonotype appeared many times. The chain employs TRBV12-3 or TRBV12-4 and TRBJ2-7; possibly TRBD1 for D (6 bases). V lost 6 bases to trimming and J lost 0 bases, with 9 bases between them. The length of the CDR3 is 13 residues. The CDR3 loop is CASRKDSSYEQYF. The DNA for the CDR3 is TGTGCCAGCAGGAAGGACAGCTCCTACGAGCAGTACTTC.

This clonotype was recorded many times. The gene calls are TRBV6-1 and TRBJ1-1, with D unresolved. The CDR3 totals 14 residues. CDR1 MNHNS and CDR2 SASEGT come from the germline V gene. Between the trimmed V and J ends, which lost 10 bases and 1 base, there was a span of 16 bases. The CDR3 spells CAMLVAARNTEAFF. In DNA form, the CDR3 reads TGTGCCATGCTCGTTGCGGCAAGGAACACTGAAGCTTTCTTT.

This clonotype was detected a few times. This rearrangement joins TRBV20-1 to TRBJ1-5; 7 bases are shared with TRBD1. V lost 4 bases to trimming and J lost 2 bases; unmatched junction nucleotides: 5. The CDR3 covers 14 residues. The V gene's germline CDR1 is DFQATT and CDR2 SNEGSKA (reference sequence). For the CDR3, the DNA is TGCAGTGCTATTACAGGGGTGGGCAATCAGCCCCAGCATTTT. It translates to CSAITGVGNQPQHF.

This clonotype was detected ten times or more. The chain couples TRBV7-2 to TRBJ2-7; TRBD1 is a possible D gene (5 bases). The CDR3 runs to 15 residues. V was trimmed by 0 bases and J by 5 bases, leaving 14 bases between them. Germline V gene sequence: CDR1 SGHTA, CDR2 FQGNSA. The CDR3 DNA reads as TGTGCCAGCAGCTTAGCTTGGGGCGCGGAGAACGAGCAGTACTTC. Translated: CASSLAWGAENEQYF. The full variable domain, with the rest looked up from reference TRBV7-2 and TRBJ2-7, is GAGVSQSPSNKVTEKGKDVELRCDPISGHTALYWYRQSLGQGLEFLIYFQGNSAPDKSGLPSDRFSAERTGGSVSTLTIQRTQQEDSAVYLCASSLAWGAENEQYFGPGTRLTVT.

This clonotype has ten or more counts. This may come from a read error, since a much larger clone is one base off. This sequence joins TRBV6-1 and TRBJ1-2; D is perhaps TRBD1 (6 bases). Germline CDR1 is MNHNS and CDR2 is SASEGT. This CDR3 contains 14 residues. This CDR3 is CASSEPGEDDGCTF. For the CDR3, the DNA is TGTGCCAGCAGTGAACCAGGGGAGGATGATGGCTGCACCTTC.